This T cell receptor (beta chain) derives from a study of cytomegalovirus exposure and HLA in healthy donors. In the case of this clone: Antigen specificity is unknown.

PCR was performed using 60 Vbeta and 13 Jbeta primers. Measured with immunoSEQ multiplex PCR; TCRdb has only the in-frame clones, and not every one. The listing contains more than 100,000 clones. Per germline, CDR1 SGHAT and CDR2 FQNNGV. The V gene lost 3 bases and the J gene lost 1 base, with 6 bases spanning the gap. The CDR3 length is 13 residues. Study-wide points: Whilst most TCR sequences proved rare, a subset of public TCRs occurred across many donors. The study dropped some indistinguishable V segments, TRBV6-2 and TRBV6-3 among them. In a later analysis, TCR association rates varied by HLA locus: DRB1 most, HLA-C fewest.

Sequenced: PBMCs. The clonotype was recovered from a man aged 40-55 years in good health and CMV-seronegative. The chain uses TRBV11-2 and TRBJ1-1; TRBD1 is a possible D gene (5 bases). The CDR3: CASSFQGNTEAFF. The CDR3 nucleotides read TGTGCCAGCAGCTTTCAGGGGAACACTGAAGCTTTCTTT.